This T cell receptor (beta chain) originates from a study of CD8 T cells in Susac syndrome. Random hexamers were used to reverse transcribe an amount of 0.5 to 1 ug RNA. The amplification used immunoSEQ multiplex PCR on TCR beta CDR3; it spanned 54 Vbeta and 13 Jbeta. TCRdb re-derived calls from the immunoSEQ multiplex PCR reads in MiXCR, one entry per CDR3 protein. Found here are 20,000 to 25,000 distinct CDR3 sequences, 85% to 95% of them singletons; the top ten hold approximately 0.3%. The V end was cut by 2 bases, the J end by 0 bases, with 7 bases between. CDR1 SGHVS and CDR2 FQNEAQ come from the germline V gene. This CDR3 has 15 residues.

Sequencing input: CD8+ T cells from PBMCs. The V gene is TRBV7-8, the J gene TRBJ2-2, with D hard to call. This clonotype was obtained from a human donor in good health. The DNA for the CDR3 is TGTGCCAGCAGCTTAACCTATCCGAACACCGGGGAGCTGTTTTTT. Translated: CASSLTYPNTGELFF.